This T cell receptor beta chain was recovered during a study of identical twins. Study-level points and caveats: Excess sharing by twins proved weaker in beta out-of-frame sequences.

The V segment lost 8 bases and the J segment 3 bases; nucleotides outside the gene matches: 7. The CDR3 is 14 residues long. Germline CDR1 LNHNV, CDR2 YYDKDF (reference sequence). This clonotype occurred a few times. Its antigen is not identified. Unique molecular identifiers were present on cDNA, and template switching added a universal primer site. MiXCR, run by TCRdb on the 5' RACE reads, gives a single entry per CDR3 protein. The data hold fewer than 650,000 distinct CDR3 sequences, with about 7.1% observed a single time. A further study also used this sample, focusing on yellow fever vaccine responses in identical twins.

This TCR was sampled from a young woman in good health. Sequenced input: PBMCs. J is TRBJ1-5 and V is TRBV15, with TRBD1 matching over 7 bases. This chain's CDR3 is CATDQGQFNQPQHF. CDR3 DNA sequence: TGTGCCACCGACCAGGGACAGTTCAATCAGCCCCAGCATTTT. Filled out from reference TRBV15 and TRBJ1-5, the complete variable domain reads DAMVIQNPRYQVTQFGKPVTLSCSQTLNHNVMYWYQQKSSQAPKLLFHYYDKDFNNEADTPDNFQSRRPNTSFCFLDIRSPGLGDTAMYLCATDQGQFNQPQHFGDGTRLSIL.